This T cell receptor (beta chain) was profiled in a study of blood T cell repertoires in COVID-19. The CDR3 is 14 residues long. Germline V gives CDR1 ENHRY, CDR2 SYGVKD. The V end was cut by 11 bases, the J end by 5 bases, with 20 bases between. The protocol was immunoSEQ multiplex PCR, while the TCRdb copy is restricted to in-frame clones and leaves out a portion. The data contain 75,000 to 90,000 clones, 91% of them singletons. The clonotype was recovered from a woman aged 50 to 65 in a cohort sampled during active COVID-19. The sequenced sample was peripheral blood. The chain recombines TRBV10-3 with TRBJ2-3, with D possibly TRBD1 on 6 matching bases. The CDR3 nucleotides are TGTGCCCTCACGCAGGGGTCTCGGGTAGATACGCAGTATTTT. Its translation is CALTQGSRVDTQYF.